Following are 8 T cell receptor beta chains from one sample sequenced in a study of cytotoxic CD8 clonotypes in ibrutinib-treated CLL. This table comes from immunoSEQ multiplex PCR, and its TCRdb copy is limited to in-frame clones, with some not included. The sample lists more than 85,000 clones, roughly 80% occurring once. This sample comprised PBMCs, obtained after 12 months of ibrutinib treatment. The receptors shown here come from a human donor with chronic lymphocytic leukemia.

V usage is TRBV29-1 and J usage is TRBJ2-5; 11 positions agree with TRBD2. The length of the CDR3 is 12 residues. The germline CDR1 and CDR2 sequences are SQVTM and ANQGSEA. With V trimmed by 8 bases and J by 5 bases, 4 bases remained unmatched. The DNA of the CDR3 is TGCAGCCATAGCGGGGGGGCGGAGACCCAGTACTTC. Translated: CSHSGGAETQYF.

Notes on this clone: This sample also contains other DNA sequences that code for the same CDR3. The chain combines TRBV2 with TRBJ1-1, with D hard to call. Germline V CDR1 and CDR2: SNHLY, FYNNEI. V lost 2 bases and J 8 bases, leaving 6 bases between the germline ends. This CDR3 contains 11 residues. In DNA, the CDR3 is TGTGCCAGCAGTGAACTGGGGGAAGCTTTCTTT. Protein product: CASSELGEAFF.

J is TRBJ2-5 and V is TRBV4-1; a weak D match, TRBD1 (6 bases). Germline CDR1 MGHRA, CDR2 YSYEKL. The CDR3 covers 14 residues. V lost 1 base, J lost 3 bases, and 9 bases lay in between. The CDR3 is CASSQVQGKETQYF. CDR3 in DNA: TGCGCCAGCAGCCAAGTTCAGGGGAAAGAGACCCAGTACTTC.

CDR3 residues: CASSQDRAGGWYNEQFF. Written as DNA, the CDR3 is TGCGCCAGCAGCCAAGATCGGGCCGGGGGCTGGTACAATGAGCAGTTCTTC. J is TRBJ2-1 and V is TRBV4-3, with D perhaps being TRBD1 or TRBD2 (6 bases each). Trimming pared 0 bases from V and 4 bases from J, leaving 16 bases between. CDR1 LGHNA and CDR2 YSLEER come from the germline V gene. This CDR3 contains 17 residues.

The sample holds a few counts of this clone. This chain links TRBV10-3 with TRBJ1-1; D remains unclear. The length of the CDR3 is 14 residues. The germline CDR1 and CDR2 sequences are ENHRY and SYGVKD. V was clipped by 3 bases and J by 1 base, with 9 bases between them. As DNA, the CDR3 is TGTGCCATCAGTGACAACCCAGGGAACACTGAAGCTTTCTTT. As protein: CAISDNPGNTEAFF.

V is TRBV9 and J is TRBJ2-2, with 11 bases matching TRBD1. Germline trimming cut 5 bases from V and 6 bases from J; bases unmatched to any gene: 3. CDR3 length equals 14 residues. Per the germline V gene, CDR1 is SGDLS and CDR2 is YYNGEE. The CDR3 nucleotides read TGTGCCAGCAGACCGGGACAGGGGGCCGGGGAGCTGTTTTTT. Its translation is CASRPGQGAGELFF.

The genes are TRBV14 and TRBJ2-2; D uncertain. Germline lookup yields CDR1 SGHDN and CDR2 FVKESK. V gave up 4 bases and J gave up 6 bases, with 18 bases separating them. The CDR3 extends over 16 amino acids. CDR3 protein: CASSRSLGPWSGELFF. The CDR3 nucleotides read TGTGCCAGCAGCCGGTCTCTAGGGCCTTGGTCCGGGGAGCTGTTTTTT.

V is TRBV5-1 and J is TRBJ2-3, with TRBD2 as a possible D gene (5 bases). Germline values: CDR1 SGHRS, CDR2 YFSETQ. The CDR3 is made up of 13 amino acids. V lost 4 bases and J 3 bases, leaving 9 bases between the germline ends. DNA of the CDR3: TGCGCCAGCAGCGGAGGTAGAACAGATACGCAGTATTTT. This encodes CASSGGRTDTQYF.